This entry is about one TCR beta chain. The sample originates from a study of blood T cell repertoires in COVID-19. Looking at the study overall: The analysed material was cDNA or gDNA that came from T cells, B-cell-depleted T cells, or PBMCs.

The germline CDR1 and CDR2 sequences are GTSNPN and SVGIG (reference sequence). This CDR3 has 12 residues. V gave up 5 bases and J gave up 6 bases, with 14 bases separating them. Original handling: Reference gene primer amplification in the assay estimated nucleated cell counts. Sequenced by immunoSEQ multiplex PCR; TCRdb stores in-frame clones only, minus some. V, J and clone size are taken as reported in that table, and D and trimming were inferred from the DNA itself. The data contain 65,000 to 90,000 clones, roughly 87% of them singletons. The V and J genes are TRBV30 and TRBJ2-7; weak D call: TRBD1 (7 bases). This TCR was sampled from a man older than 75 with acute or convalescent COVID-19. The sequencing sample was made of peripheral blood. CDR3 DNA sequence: TGTGCCTGGGCCACAGGGGAGGCCGAGCAGTACTTC. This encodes CAWATGEAEQYF.